This TCR beta chain was identified in a study of neurological immune-mediated disorders. This clonotype came up many times. The starting material, 2 million PBMCs stored at -80 C, gave rise to the unsorted libraries. From the 5' RACE reads, TCRdb called clonotypes with MiXCR, one entry per CDR3 protein. The sample consists of about 62,000 distinct CDR3 sequences, 4.5% to 5.5% of them appearing once. The clonotype comes from a woman between 45 and 65 years old with multiple sclerosis. The sequenced material came from PBMCs.

The DNA of the CDR3 is TGCAGCGTTGGAGGACAGGGGGCTTCAGACATTCAGTACTTC. This codes for CSVGGQGASDIQYF. V gene TRBV29-1 combines with J gene TRBJ2-4, with 11 bases lining up with TRBD1. V trimming: 4 bases; J trimming: 8 bases; junction bases outside the gene matches: 7. This CDR3 has 14 amino acids. Germline-derived CDR1 and CDR2 are SQVTM and ANQGSEA.